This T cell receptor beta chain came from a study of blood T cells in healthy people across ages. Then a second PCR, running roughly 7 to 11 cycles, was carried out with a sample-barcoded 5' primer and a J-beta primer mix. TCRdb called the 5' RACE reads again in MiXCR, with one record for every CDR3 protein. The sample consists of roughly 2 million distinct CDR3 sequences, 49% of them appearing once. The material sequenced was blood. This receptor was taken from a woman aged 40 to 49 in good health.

The CDR3 nucleotides are TGTGCCAGCAGCCCCACGGAGAAGAGGGACAGGGGGGTTCTAGCCAAAAACATTCAGTACTTC. Translation: CASSPTEKRDRGVLAKNIQYF. This rearrangement joins TRBV11-1 to TRBJ2-4, with TRBD1 identical over 11 bases. The J segment lost 0 bases and the V segment lost 5 bases, leaving 18 bases of the junction unmatched. The germline V gene has CDR1 SGHAT and CDR2 FQDESV (reference sequence). This CDR3 region has 21 residues.